This T cell receptor beta chain was recovered during a study of T cell responses to AZD1222 COVID-19 vaccine (dated by TCRdb to the early 2020s). About the full investigation: TCR sequencing was performed for some 250 trial participants, of whom about 200 were given two doses of AZD1222 and some 25 were given two doses of MenACWY control vaccine. Trial participants were enrolled into age subgroups of 18-55, 56-69 and 70-plus years, which contained about 150, 27 and 61 TCR-sequenced participants, respectively. The paper as a whole reports these results and caveats: The vaccine-associated CD4 TCRs covered the entire spike protein, and the dominant responses fell in regions 160-218 and 743-854. Spike-specific TCR breadth and depth rose significantly after two AZD1222 doses compared with day 0 and with MenACWY recipients. Reportedly, almost half of the unique spike-specific TCRs recognized epitopes lying outside the regions that are mutated in the B.1.351 and B.1.1.7 variants. No day 14 peak-response samples were available, so repertoires were characterized only after the peak T cell response. Participants were mostly white British and included more females than males, and it was suggested by the authors that clonal diversity may have been underestimated. Conclusions about previously exposed vaccinees are limited, since just five or six AZD1222 recipients were seropositive for SARS-CoV-2 at baseline. In the small 56-69-year group, the increase in depth fell short of significance, most likely because of low power.

The CDR3 regions of human TCRbeta chains were subjected to immunosequencing. In the source study's methods: TCRs in the repertoires were matched against a reference library of SARS-CoV-2-specific TCRs that had been generated with the MIRA antigen-specificity platform. Breadth was defined as the fraction of unique TCRs that were SARS-CoV-2-associated, and depth was defined as the fraction of total T cells that were SARS-CoV-2-associated. Each spike-specific TCR was assigned to its reactive spike region and to a CD4 or CD8 class using the MIRA data. Log10-transformed breadth and depth values were compared by one-way ANOVA with Sidak's multiple comparisons tests. In TCRdb, the immuneACCESS table is reduced to in-frame sequences with V and J assigned. These tables do not hold every clone; where another copy was compared, an unresolved V gene accounts for under half, and the others remain unexplained. The V and J calls and clone size were taken over from that table, and D and trimming were inferred from the DNA. Recorded for this sample are around 120,000 clones; roughly 90% of them occurred a single time. Together, the top ten hold approximately 7.9% of the sample.

The time point label corresponds to: about 28 days (+/-7) after the second vaccine dose. Because spike-specific TCR depth and breadth did not differ between the two schedules, AZD1222 recipients who got a second dose at roughly 4 weeks were pooled with those who got a second dose at roughly 12 weeks. Vaccinee samples came from UK trials COV001 and COV002, including a single-blind randomized controlled phase 2/3 trial of AZD1222 (ChAdOx1 nCoV-19) in healthy adults. For TCRbeta chain sequencing, PBMC samples were collected from trial participants at day 0 and at day 28 after the second dose. The germline V gene specifies SGHTA as CDR1 and FQGNSA as CDR2. The CDR3 goes from the cysteine to the phenylalanine over 17 residues. The only DNA kept is the CDR3, 51 bases in frame from the first base. V sheds 2 bases and J sheds 5 bases, leaving 16 bases between their ends. Remarks on this clone: The specificity of this receptor is unknown. One base away there is no much larger clone; base qualities are not given.

The chain was built from TRBV7-2 and TRBJ1-6, with TRBD1 perhaps the D gene, on 5 matching bases. The material sequenced was peripheral blood, taken 28 days after the second AZD1222 dose. The origin of this receptor is an adult who received the AZD1222 COVID-19 vaccine. The DNA sequence is given as TGTGCCAGCAGCTTAATAACGGGGCTGGGGGATAATTCACCCCTCCACTTT. This sequence encodes CASSLITGLGDNSPLHF.